A selection of T cell receptor beta chains follows, all from one sample in a study of cytomegalovirus exposure and HLA in healthy donors. Here immunoSEQ multiplex PCR was the method, and the copy in TCRdb shows in-frame clones only, minus some. The repertoire holds approximately 160,000 clones, roughly 84% seen once, with 0.38% in the top ten. Sequenced material: PBMCs. The receptors come from a boy under 10 years old in good health and CMV-seronegative. The CDR3 runs from the conserved cysteine through the conserved F or W. A D gene is named only where the DNA matches it firmly. For some rows the clone size is stated as once, few or many, or as a class when expanded; others skip it.

NA	NA	TRBJ2-3	TRBV30	CAWTRRHRTDTQYF	TGTGCCTGGACCAGAAGACACCGCACAGATACGCAGTATTTT
NA	NA	TRBJ1-2	TRBV5-1	CASSPGVGGPGGYTF	TGCGCCAGCAGCCCTGGCGTAGGAGGCCCGGGAGGCTACACCTTC
TRBD2	NA	TRBJ2-4	TRBV5-1	CASSLSSGRENIQYF	TGCGCCAGCAGCTTATCTAGCGGGAGAGAAAACATTCAGTACTTC
NA	NA	TRBJ1-2	TRBV5-1	CASSITGANYGYTF	TGCGCCAGCAGCATAACAGGAGCTAACTATGGCTACACCTTC
NA	few	TRBJ2-1	TRBV7-9	CASSLGDEQFF	TGTGCCAGCAGCTTAGGAGATGAGCAGTTCTTC
TRBD1	NA	TRBJ2-4	TRBV19	CASSRQGSQTIAKNIQYF	TGTGCCAGTAGTAGACAGGGGTCGCAAACCATTGCCAAAAACATTCAGTACTTC
NA	few	TRBJ1-1	TRBV7-9	CASSSRALTGLPEAFF	TGTGCCAGCAGCTCCAGAGCCCTCACAGGTCTCCCTGAAGCTTTCTTT
TRBD2	NA	TRBJ2-3	TRBV9	CASSVAASGKDTQYF	TGTGCCAGCAGCGTAGCGGCTAGCGGTAAAGATACGCAGTATTTT
TRBD2	NA	TRBJ2-2	TRBV27	CASSLRGAGSNTGELFF	TGTGCCAGCAGTTTGCGGGGGGCAGGATCGAACACCGGGGAGCTGTTTTTT
NA	NA	TRBJ2-5	TRBV4-2	CASSREGQRGETQYF	TGTGCCAGCAGCCGGGAGGGACAAAGAGGGGAGACCCAGTACTTC
TRBD2	once	TRBJ2-2	TRBV7-3	CASSLGIAGPNTGELFF	TGTGCCAGCAGCTTAGGGATAGCGGGGCCGAACACCGGGGAGCTGTTTTTT
TRBD2	NA	TRBJ2-7	TRBV19	CASSAGGTYEQYF	TGTGCCAGTAGTGCGGGAGGAACGTACGAGCAGTACTTC
TRBD2	NA	TRBJ2-2	TRBV7-9	CASSWGLADTGELFF	TGTGCCAGCAGCTGGGGACTAGCGGACACCGGGGAGCTGTTTTTT
TRBD1	NA	TRBJ2-5	TRBV5-1	CASSPGTAQQTQYF	TGCGCCAGCAGCCCCGGGACAGCTCAACAGACCCAGTACTTC
TRBD1	once	TRBJ2-1	TRBV7-9	CASSLGQGLYDEQFF	TGTGCCAGCAGCTTAGGACAGGGTTTGTACGATGAGCAGTTCTTC
NA	NA	TRBJ1-1	TRBV2	CATHRDLNTEAFF	TGTGCCACTCACAGGGATTTGAACACTGAAGCTTTCTTT
TRBD1	NA	TRBJ1-1	TRBV12-5	CASDQQGAWTEAFF	TGTGCTAGTGACCAACAGGGGGCATGGACTGAAGCTTTCTTT
TRBD1	NA	TRBJ1-6	TRBV6-5	CASSLSPGGNSPLHF	TGTGCCAGCAGCCTATCGCCAGGGGGCAATTCACCCCTCCACTTT
TRBD1	NA	TRBJ2-5	TRBV5-6	CASSWGQGSRTREQYF	TGTGCCAGCAGCTGGGGACAGGGCTCTAGAACGCGGGAGCAGTACTTC
NA	NA	TRBJ2-7	TRBV6-5	CATTGEAYEQYF	TGTGCCACTACAGGGGAGGCCTACGAGCAGTACTTC
TRBD1	NA	TRBJ1-1	TRBV9	CASSLHTGTEAFF	TGTGCCAGCAGCCTCCATACCGGGACAGAGGCTTTCTTT
TRBD2	NA	TRBJ2-1	TRBV29-1	CSVAPLANYEQFF	TGCAGCGTTGCCCCACTAGCGAATTATGAGCAGTTCTTC
TRBD2	NA	TRBJ2-1	TRBV7-9	CASSHGGLAGGWEQFF	TGTGCCAGCAGTCACGGGGGACTAGCGGGAGGATGGGAGCAGTTCTTC
TRBD1	NA	TRBJ2-1	TRBV15	CATSRDLGQDNEQFF	TGTGCCACCAGCAGAGATTTGGGACAGGACAATGAGCAGTTCTTC
NA	NA	TRBJ1-5	TRBV6-1	CASSVAGPVNQPQHF	TGTGCCAGCAGTGTGGCAGGCCCTGTTAATCAGCCCCAGCATTTT
NA	NA	TRBJ1-5	TRBV10-2	CASRAGMGNQPQHF	TGCGCCAGCAGAGCAGGGATGGGCAATCAGCCCCAGCATTTT
TRBD2	NA	TRBJ2-1	TRBV11-2	CASSSTSGRGDEQFF	TGTGCCAGCAGCTCAACTAGCGGGAGAGGGGATGAGCAGTTCTTC
NA	NA	TRBJ1-1	TRBV27	CASSRRRNTEAFF	TGTGCCAGCAGTAGAAGGAGGAACACTGAAGCTTTCTTT
NA	NA	TRBJ2-1	TRBV15	CATSRAGGEQFF	TGTGCCACCAGCAGAGCCGGGGGAGAGCAGTTCTTC
NA	NA	TRBJ2-3	TRBV2	CASKVGAGVADTQYF	TGTGCCAGCAAGGTGGGGGCAGGGGTGGCAGATACGCAGTATTTT
NA	NA	TRBJ2-5	TRBV25-1	CATDSPEGAQYF	TGTGCCACCGATTCTCCCGAGGGGGCCCAGTACTTC
NA	few	TRBJ1-1	TRBV6-5	CASSYGTGDTEAFF	TGTGCCAGCAGTTACGGGACGGGGGACACTGAAGCTTTCTTT
NA	few	TRBJ2-1	TRBV5-1	CASSFRAADYNEQFF	TGCGCCAGCAGCTTCCGAGCGGCAGACTACAATGAGCAGTTCTTC
TRBD1	NA	TRBJ2-1	TRBV28	CASTRTGGNNEQFF	TGTGCCAGCACTAGGACAGGGGGGAACAATGAGCAGTTCTTC
NA	NA	TRBJ2-1	TRBV6-1	CASISPGGNEQFF	TGTGCCAGCATCAGTCCCGGAGGGAATGAGCAGTTCTTC
NA	NA	TRBJ1-1	TRBV11-2	CASSPTGRPNTEAFF	TGTGCCAGCAGCCCAACGGGGAGGCCCAACACTGAAGCTTTCTTT
NA	NA	TRBJ1-1	TRBV5-1	CASSLGQTNTEAFF	TGCGCCAGCAGCTTGGGACAGACTAACACTGAAGCTTTCTTT
NA	NA	TRBJ2-2	TRBV7-2	CASSVIARSNTGELFF	TGTGCCAGCAGCGTCATTGCCAGATCAAACACCGGGGAGCTGTTTTTT
NA	once	TRBJ1-5	TRBV28	CASSLGNPFYSNQPQHF	TGTGCCAGCAGTTTGGGCAACCCATTTTATAGCAATCAGCCCCAGCATTTT
NA	few	TRBJ2-7	TRBV5-6	CASSLPAGDGGYEQYF	TGTGCCAGCAGCTTGCCCGCCGGCGACGGGGGTTACGAGCAGTACTTC
TRBD1	NA	TRBJ2-5	TRBV25-1	CASRQGARETQYF	TGTGCCAGCAGACAGGGGGCTCGGGAGACCCAGTACTTC
TRBD1	NA	TRBJ2-2	TRBV6-1	CASSKQGIRELFF	TGTGCCAGCAGCAAACAGGGGATCAGGGAGCTGTTTTTT
NA	NA	TRBJ2-3	TRBV7-9	CASSLAMIGTQYF	TGTGCCAGCAGCTTAGCGATGATTGGCACGCAGTATTTT
TRBD1	NA	TRBJ2-7	TRBV27	CASSPGQGYEQYF	TGTGCCAGCAGTCCGGGACAGGGCTACGAGCAGTACTTC
TRBD2	NA	TRBJ2-7	TRBV6-5	CASSYSSGATSYEQYF	TGTGCCAGCAGTTACTCTAGCGGGGCGACCTCCTACGAGCAGTACTTC
NA	NA	TRBJ2-3	TRBV5-1	CASSSLGADTQYF	TGCGCCAGCAGCTCCTTAGGGGCCGATACGCAGTATTTT
TRBD2	NA	TRBJ2-1	TRBV4-1	CASSQEVGLAGLSYNEQFF	TGCGCCAGCAGCCAAGAAGTAGGGCTAGCGGGACTTTCCTACAATGAGCAGTTCTTC
NA	NA	TRBJ2-3	TRBV6-6	CASSWTGVGDTQYF	TGTGCCAGCAGTTGGACGGGAGTTGGTGATACGCAGTATTTT
NA	NA	TRBJ1-3	TRBV4-1	CASSQFGSGNTIYF	TGCGCCAGCAGCCAATTCGGCTCTGGAAACACCATATATTTT
TRBD2	NA	TRBJ2-1	TRBV7-9	CASSVAGVDEQFF	TGTGCCAGCAGCGTAGCGGGAGTGGATGAGCAGTTCTTC
NA	NA	TRBJ1-1	TRBV5-4	CASSLDRYPTEAFF	TGTGCCAGCAGCTTGGACAGGTATCCCACTGAAGCTTTCTTT
NA	NA	TRBJ2-2	TRBV5-6	CASSLGGTGELFF	TGTGCCAGCAGCCTGGGAGGCACCGGGGAGCTGTTTTTT
NA	NA	TRBJ1-1	TRBV7-6	CASSLGSGPNTEAFF	TGTGCCAGCAGCTTAGGGTCAGGGCCGAACACTGAAGCTTTCTTT
TRBD1	NA	TRBJ2-7	TRBV30	CAWAGTGGGEQYF	TGTGCCTGGGCCGGGACAGGGGGAGGCGAGCAGTACTTC
NA	NA	TRBJ2-5	TRBV29-1	CSVGAIRAPETQYF	TGCAGCGTGGGGGCCATCCGGGCCCCAGAGACCCAGTACTTC
TRBD2	NA	TRBJ2-1	TRBV18	CASSPILAGAHNEQFF	TGTGCCAGCTCACCTATACTAGCGGGAGCACACAATGAGCAGTTCTTC
NA	NA	TRBJ1-6	TRBV25-1	CASSESGVGNSPLHF	TGTGCCAGCAGTGAATCGGGGGTCGGTAATTCACCCCTCCACTTT
TRBD1	NA	TRBJ1-4	TRBV10-2	CASSDQGAATNEKLFF	TGCGCCAGCAGCGATCAGGGGGCCGCAACTAATGAAAAACTGTTTTTT
NA	NA	TRBJ2-5	TRBV7-9	CASSSTRTMRETQYF	TGTGCCAGCAGCTCAACCCGGACTATGAGGGAGACCCAGTACTTC